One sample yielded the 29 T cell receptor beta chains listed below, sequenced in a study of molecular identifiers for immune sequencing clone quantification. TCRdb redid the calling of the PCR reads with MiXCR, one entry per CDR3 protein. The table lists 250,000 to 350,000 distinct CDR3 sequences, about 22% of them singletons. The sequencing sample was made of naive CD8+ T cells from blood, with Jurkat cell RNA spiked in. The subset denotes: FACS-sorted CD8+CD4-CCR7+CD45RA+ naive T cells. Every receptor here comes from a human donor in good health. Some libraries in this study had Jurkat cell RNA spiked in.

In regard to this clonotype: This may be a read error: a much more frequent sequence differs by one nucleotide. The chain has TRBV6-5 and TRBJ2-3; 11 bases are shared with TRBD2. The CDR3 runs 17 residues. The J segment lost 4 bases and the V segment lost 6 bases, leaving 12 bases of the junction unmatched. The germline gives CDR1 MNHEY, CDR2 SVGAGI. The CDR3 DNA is TGTGCCAGCAGCCGAGAAACGACTAGCGGGGTTTCAGATACGCAGTATTTT. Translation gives CASSRETTSGVSDTQYF.

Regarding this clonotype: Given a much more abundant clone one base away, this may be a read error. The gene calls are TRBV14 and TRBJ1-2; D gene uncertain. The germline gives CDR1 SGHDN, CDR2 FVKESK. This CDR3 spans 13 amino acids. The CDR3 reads CASGQGAIYGYTF. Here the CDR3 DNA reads TGTGCCAGCGGCCAAGGAGCGATCTATGGCTACACCTTC.

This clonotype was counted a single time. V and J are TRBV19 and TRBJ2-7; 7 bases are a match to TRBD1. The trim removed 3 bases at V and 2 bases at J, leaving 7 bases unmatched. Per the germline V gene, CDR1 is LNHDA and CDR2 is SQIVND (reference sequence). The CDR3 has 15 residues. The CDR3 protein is CASSIGSGTAYEQYF. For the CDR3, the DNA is TGTGCCAGTAGTATTGGTTCCGGGACAGCCTACGAGCAGTACTTC.

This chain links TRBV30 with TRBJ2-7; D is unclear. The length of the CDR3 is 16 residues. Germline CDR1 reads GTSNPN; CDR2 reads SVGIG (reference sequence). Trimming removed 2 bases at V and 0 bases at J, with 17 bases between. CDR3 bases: TGTGCCTGGAGTCCCACAATTCGGCCAAGCTCCTACGAGCAGTACTTC. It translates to CAWSPTIRPSSYEQYF. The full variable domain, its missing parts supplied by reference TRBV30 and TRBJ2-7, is SQTIHQWPATLVQPVGSPLSLECTVEGTSNPNLYWYRQAAGRGLQLLFYSVGIGQISSEVPQNLSASRPQDRQFILSSKKLLLSDSGFYLCAWSPTIRPSSYEQYFGPGTRLTVT.

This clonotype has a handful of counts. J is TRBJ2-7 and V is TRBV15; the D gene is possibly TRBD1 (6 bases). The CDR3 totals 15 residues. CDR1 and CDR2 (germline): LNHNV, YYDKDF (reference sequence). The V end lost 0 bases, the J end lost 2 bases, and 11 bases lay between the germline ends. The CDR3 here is CATSRDRGQAYEQYF. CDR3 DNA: TGTGCCACCAGCAGAGATAGGGGACAAGCCTACGAGCAGTACTTC.

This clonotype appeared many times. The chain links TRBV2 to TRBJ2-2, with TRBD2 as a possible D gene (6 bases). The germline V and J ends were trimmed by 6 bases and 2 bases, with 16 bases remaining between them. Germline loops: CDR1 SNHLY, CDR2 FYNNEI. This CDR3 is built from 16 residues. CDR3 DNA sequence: TGTGCCAGCAGAAACCACCGGGACTTCAACACCGGGGAGCTGTTTTTT. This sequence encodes CASRNHRDFNTGELFF.

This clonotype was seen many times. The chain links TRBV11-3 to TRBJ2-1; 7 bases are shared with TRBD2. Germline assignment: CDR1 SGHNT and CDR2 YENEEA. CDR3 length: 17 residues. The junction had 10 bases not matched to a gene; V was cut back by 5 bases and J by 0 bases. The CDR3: CASSPGGVRSSYNEQFF. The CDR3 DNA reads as TGTGCCAGCAGCCCGGGAGGAGTTAGGAGCTCCTACAATGAGCAGTTCTTC.

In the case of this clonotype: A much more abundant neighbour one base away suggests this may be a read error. CDR3 coding DNA: TGTGCCAGCAGCGCCCCAAGAAAGCCTGAGCAGTCCTTC. It encodes CASSAPRKPEQSF. The V call is TRBV9, the J call TRBJ2-1; the D is unclear. The CDR3 has 13 residues. Per the germline V gene, CDR1 is SGDLS and CDR2 is YYNGEE.

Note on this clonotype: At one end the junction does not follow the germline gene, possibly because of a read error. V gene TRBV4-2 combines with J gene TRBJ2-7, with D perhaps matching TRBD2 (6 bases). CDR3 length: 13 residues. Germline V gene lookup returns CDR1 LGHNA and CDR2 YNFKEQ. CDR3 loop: CASSQGTSYERYF. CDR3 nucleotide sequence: TGTGCCAGCAGCCAAGGTACTAGCTACGAGCGGTACTTC.

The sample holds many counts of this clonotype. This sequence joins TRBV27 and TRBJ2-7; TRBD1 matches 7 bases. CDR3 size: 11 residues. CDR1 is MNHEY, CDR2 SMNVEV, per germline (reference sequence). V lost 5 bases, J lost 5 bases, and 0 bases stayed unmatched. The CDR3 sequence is CASSDRDEQYF. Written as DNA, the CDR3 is TGTGCCAGCAGTGACAGGGACGAGCAGTACTTC.

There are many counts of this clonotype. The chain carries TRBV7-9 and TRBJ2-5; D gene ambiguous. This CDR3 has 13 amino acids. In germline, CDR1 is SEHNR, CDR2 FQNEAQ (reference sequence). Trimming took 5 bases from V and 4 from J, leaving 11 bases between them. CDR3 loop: CASSPAWGETQYF. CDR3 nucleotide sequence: TGTGCCAGCAGCCCCGCCTGGGGAGAGACCCAGTACTTC.

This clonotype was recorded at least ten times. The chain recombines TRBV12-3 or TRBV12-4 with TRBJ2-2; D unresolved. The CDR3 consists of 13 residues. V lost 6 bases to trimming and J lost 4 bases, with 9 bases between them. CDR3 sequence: CASRGGSTGELFF. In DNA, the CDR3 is TGTGCCAGCAGGGGTGGGTCCACCGGGGAGCTGTTTTTT.

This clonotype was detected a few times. DNA for the CDR3: TGCGCCAGCAGCCAAGAGGTGGTGAAGGATTATGGCTACACCTTC. It is translated as CASSQEVVKDYGYTF. The chain couples TRBV4-3 to TRBJ1-2; unclear D gene. Germline-derived CDR1 and CDR2 are LGHNA and YSLEER. This CDR3 is 15 amino acids long. The germline V and J ends were trimmed by 0 bases and 5 bases, with 13 bases remaining between them.

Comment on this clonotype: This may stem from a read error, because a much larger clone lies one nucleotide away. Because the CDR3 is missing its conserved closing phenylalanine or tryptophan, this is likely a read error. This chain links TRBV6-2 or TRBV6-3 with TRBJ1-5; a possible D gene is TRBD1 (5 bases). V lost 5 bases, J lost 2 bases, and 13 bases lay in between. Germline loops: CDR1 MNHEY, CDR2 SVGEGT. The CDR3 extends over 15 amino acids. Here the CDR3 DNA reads TGTGCCAGCAGTCCCCTCGGGGCTGGCAATCAGCCCCAGCATCTT. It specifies CASSPLGAGNQPQHL.

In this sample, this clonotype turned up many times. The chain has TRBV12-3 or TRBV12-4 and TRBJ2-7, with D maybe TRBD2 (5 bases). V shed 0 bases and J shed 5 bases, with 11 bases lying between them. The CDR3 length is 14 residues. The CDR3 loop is CASSLAGAANEQYF. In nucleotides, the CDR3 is TGTGCCAGCAGTTTAGCGGGAGCTGCCAACGAGCAGTACTTC.

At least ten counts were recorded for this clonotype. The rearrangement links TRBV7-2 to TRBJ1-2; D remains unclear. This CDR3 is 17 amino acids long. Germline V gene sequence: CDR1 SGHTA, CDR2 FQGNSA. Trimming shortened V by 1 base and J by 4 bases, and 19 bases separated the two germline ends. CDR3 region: CASSLGQEEVFSYGYTF. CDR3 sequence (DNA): TGTGCCAGCAGCTTAGGTCAGGAGGAGGTTTTTAGCTATGGCTACACCTTC.

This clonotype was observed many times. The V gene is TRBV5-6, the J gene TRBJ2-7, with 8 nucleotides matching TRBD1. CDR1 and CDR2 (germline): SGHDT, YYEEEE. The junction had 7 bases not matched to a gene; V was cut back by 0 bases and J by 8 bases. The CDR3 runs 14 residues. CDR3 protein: CASSLGAGGNKQYF. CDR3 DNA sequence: TGTGCCAGCAGCTTGGGGGCAGGGGGCAACAAGCAGTACTTC.

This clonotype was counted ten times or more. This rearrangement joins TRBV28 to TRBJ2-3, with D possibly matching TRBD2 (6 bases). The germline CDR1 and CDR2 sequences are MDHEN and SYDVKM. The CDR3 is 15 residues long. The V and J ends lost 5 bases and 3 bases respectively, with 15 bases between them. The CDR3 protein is CASSLVSGVTDTQYF. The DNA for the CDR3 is TGTGCCAGCAGTCTTGTTTCGGGAGTGACAGATACGCAGTATTTT.

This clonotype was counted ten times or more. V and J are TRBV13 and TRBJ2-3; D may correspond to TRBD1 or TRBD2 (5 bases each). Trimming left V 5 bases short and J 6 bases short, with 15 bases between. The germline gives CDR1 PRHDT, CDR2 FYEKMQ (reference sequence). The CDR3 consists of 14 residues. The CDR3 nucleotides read TGTGCCAGCAGCCCCCAACAGGACTTTGATACGCAGTATTTT. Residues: CASSPQQDFDTQYF.

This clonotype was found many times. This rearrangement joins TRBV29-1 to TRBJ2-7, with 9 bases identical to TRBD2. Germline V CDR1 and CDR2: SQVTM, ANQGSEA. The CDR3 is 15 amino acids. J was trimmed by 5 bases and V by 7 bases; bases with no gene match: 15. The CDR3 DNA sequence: TGCAGCGCGACAACGCCGGGACTAGCTCCCGACGAGCAGTACTTC. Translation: CSATTPGLAPDEQYF.

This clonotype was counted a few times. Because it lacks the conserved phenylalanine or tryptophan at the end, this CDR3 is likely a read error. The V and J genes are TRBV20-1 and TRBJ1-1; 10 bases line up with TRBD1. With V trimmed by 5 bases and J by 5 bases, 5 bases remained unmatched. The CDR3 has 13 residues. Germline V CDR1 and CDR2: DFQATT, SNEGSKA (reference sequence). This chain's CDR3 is CSAPGQGKTEAFY. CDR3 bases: TGCAGTGCTCCGGGACAGGGGAAAACTGAAGCTTTCTAT.

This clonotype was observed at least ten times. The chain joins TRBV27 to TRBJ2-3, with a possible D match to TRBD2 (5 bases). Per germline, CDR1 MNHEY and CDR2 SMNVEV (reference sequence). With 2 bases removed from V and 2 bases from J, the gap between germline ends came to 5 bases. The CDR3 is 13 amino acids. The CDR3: CASSLLATDTQYF. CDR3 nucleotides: TGTGCCAGCAGTTTACTAGCCACAGATACGCAGTATTTT.

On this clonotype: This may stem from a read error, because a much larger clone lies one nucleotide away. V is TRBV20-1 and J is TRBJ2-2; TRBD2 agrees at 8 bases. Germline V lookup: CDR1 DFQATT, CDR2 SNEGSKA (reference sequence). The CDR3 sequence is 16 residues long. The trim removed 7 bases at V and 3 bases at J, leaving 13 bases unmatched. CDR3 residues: CSVMPRGGRDTGELFF. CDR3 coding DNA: TGCAGTGTTATGCCCCGGGGGGGGAGGGACACCGGGGAGCTGTTTTTT.

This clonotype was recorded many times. Here the CDR3 reads CASSREADMNTEAFF. The DNA for the CDR3 is TGTGCCAGCAGCCGGGAGGCCGACATGAACACTGAAGCTTTCTTT. The chain recombines TRBV7-9 with TRBJ1-1, with unresolved D. The CDR3 contains 15 residues. V dropped 5 bases and J dropped 0 bases, with 13 bases sitting between them. The germline gives CDR1 SEHNR, CDR2 FQNEAQ (reference sequence).

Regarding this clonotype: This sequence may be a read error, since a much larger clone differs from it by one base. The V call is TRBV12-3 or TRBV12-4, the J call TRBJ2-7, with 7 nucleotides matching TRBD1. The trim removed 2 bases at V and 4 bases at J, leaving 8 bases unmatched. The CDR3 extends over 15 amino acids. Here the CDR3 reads CASSLRGPGGYEQYF. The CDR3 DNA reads TGTGCCAGCAGTTTAAGGGGACCAGGGGGATACGAGCAGTACTTC.

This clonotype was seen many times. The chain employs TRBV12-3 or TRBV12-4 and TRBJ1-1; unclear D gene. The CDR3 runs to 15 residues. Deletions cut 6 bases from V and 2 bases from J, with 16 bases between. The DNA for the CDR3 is TGTGCCAGCAGAACAATGGATTACCTCAACACTGAAGCTTTCTTT. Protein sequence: CASRTMDYLNTEAFF.

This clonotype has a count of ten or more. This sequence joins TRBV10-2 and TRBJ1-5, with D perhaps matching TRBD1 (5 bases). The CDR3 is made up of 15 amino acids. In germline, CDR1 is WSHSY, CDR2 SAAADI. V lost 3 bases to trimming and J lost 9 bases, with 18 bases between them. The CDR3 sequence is CASSDERGRGGPQHF. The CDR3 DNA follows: TGCGCCAGCAGTGATGAGAGGGGACGGGGGGGGCCCCAGCATTTT.

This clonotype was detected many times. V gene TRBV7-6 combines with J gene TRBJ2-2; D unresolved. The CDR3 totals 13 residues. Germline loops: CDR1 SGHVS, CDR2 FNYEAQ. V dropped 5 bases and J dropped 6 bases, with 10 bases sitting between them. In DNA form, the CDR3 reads TGTGCCAGCAGCCCAGCCAACGCCGGGGAGCTGTTTTTT. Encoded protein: CASSPANAGELFF. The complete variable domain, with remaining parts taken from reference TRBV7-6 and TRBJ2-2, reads GAGVSQSPRYKVTKRGQDVALRCDPISGHVSLYWYRQALGQGPEFLTYFNYEAQQDKSGLPNDRFSAERPEGSISTLTIQRTEQRDSAMYRCASSPANAGELFFGEGSRLTVL.

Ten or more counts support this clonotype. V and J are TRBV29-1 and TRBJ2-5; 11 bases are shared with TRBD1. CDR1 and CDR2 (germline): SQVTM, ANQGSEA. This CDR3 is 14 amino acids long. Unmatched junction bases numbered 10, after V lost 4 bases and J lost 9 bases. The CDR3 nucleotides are TGCAGCGTTGCAGGCACCGGGACAGGGGGTCCCCAGTACTTC. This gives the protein CSVAGTGTGGPQYF. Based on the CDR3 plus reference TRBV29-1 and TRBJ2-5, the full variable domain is SAVISQKPSRDICQRGTSLTIQCQVDSQVTMMFWYRQQPGQSLTLIATANQGSEATYESGFVIDKFPISRPNLTFSTLTVSNMSPEDSSIYLCSVAGTGTGGPQYFGPGTRLLVL.